This TCR beta chain emerged from a study of spatial heterogeneity in lung cancer. Time point of the sample: sample taken at primary tumor resection. Sequencing covered unsorted whole RNA taken from tumor, nontumor lung or frozen PBMC. Of note for this clonotype: Compared with germline, one end of the junction differs, possibly owing to a read error.

Germline V CDR1 and CDR2: MGHDK, SYGVNS. CDR3 length equals 17 residues. TCRdb re-called the 5' RACE reads with MiXCR, one entry per CDR3 protein. The repertoire consists of about 48,000 distinct CDR3 sequences, with roughly 5.7% occurring once and the leading ten covering around 10%. This TCR derives from a male donor with early-stage non-small cell lung cancer. V is TRBV25-1 and J is TRBJ1-4, with unresolved D. The material was PBMCs, obtained at surgery. The CDR3 DNA follows: TGTGCCAGCAGTGAATTTGCAGGCCTTGCAACTAATGAAAAGCTGTTTTTT. Translation: CASSEFAGLATNEKLFF.